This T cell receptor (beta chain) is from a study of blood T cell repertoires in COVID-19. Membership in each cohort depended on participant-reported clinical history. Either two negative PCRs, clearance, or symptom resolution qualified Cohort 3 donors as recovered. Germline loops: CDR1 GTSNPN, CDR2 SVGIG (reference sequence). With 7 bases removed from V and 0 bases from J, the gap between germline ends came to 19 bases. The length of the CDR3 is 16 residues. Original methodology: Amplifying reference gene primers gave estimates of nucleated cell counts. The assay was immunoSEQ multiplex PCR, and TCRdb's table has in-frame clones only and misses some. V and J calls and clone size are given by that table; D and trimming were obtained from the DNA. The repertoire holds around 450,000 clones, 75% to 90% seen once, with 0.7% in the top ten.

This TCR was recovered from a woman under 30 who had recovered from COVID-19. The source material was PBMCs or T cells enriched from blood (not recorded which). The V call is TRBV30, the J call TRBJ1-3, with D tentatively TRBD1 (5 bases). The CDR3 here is CASRAFSSFSGNTIYF. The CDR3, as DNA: TGTGCCTCCAGGGCTTTTAGTTCCTTCTCTGGAAACACCATATATTTT.